A single sample is the source of the 27 T cell receptor beta chains below, sequenced in a study of T cells in localized non-small cell lung cancer. The assay was immunoSEQ multiplex PCR, and TCRdb's table has in-frame clones only and misses some. In the table there are under 40,000 clones, roughly 87% of which are singletons. This material consisted of peripheral blood mononuclear cells, taken before any cancer treatment. These receptors were taken from a man aged 40 to 75 with stage III lung adenocarcinoma.

The chain combines TRBV7-9 with TRBJ2-3; TRBD1 matches at 10 bases. The germline gives CDR1 SEHNR, CDR2 FQNEAQ (reference sequence). The CDR3 extends over 17 amino acids. Trimming removed 3 bases from V and 1 base from J; junction bases left unmatched: 7. CDR3 protein: CASSFRYGTGGTDTQYF. As DNA, the CDR3 is TGTGCCAGCAGCTTCAGATACGGGACAGGGGGCACAGATACGCAGTATTTT.

The rearrangement uses TRBV9 and TRBJ2-3, with 7 positions matching TRBD1. Germline CDR1 and CDR2: SGDLS and YYNGEE. The V segment lost 4 bases and the J segment 0 bases; nucleotides outside the gene matches: 11. CDR3 size: 17 residues. CDR3 DNA: TGTGCCAGCAGCCCGTGGGGACAGTTTACTAGCACAGATACGCAGTATTTT. It translates to CASSPWGQFTSTDTQYF.

This rearrangement joins TRBV2 to TRBJ1-5; tentatively, D is TRBD1 (5 bases). V lost 6 bases and J lost 1, with 13 bases in between. The CDR3 covers 15 residues. Looked up from germline, CDR1 is SNHLY and CDR2 is FYNNEI. CDR3: CASSRTWDSNQPQHF. CDR3 nucleotides: TGTGCCAGCAGCCGAACGTGGGACAGCAATCAGCCCCAGCATTTT.

The table lists this clone with a count of one. The J gene is TRBJ1-5, the V gene TRBV6-1; TRBD1 is a possible D gene (5 bases). The germline V and J ends were trimmed by 3 bases and 6 bases, with 15 bases remaining between them. This CDR3 has 15 residues. In germline, CDR1 is MNHNS, CDR2 SASEGT. The CDR3 reads CASSDRLGGGQPQHF. The CDR3 coding sequence is TGTGCCAGCAGTGATCGACTGGGGGGTGGTCAGCCCCAGCATTTT.

This sequence joins TRBV6-5 and TRBJ2-7, with TRBD1 as a possible D gene (6 bases). The length of the CDR3 is 15 residues. Trimming left V 6 bases short and J 0 bases short, with 15 bases between. CDR1 is MNHEY and CDR2 is SVGAGI in the germline V gene. The CDR3 sequence: CASRNGQTNSYEQYF. CDR3 in DNA: TGTGCCAGCAGAAATGGACAGACAAACTCCTACGAGCAGTACTTC.

V gene TRBV7-2 combines with J gene TRBJ2-7; D is unresolved. In germline, CDR1 is SGHTA, CDR2 FQGNSA. The CDR3 is 14 residues long. The V end was cut by 5 bases, the J end by 2 bases, with 13 bases between. CDR3 sequence reads: CASSNKVGPYEQYF. The CDR3 region has the DNA TGTGCCAGCAGCAACAAGGTTGGTCCCTACGAGCAGTACTTC.

This chain joins TRBV6-6 and TRBJ1-1; no firm D call. The V end was cut by 4 bases, the J end by 0 bases, with 9 bases between. Germline CDR1 reads MNHNY; CDR2 reads SVGAGI (reference sequence). This CDR3 region has 14 residues. The CDR3 protein is CASSSPALNTEAFF. The CDR3 bases are TGTGCCAGCAGTTCCCCAGCCCTGAACACTGAAGCTTTCTTT.

This clone occurred once. The chain has TRBV30 and TRBJ2-1, with D perhaps assigned TRBD1 or TRBD2 (5 bases each). Germline CDR1 GTSNPN, CDR2 SVGIG (reference sequence). V gave up 1 base and J gave up 12 bases, with 10 bases separating them. This CDR3 spans 11 amino acids. The CDR3 DNA is TGTGCCTGGAGTGCTCAGAGGGGGCAGTTCTTC. Its protein product is CAWSAQRGQFF.

This rearrangement joins TRBV20-1 to TRBJ2-1; no firm D call. CDR1 is DFQATT and CDR2 is SNEGSKA in the germline V gene (reference sequence). V lost 6 bases and J lost 8, with 11 bases in between. The CDR3 is 11 amino acids. CDR3 coding DNA: TGCAGTGCCCGCTTAGGTCATGAGCAGTTCTTC. Residues: CSARLGHEQFF.

The rearrangement uses TRBV21-1 and TRBJ1-2. TRBV21-1 is recorded as a pseudogene. The CDR3 extends over 15 amino acids. The CDR3: CASSKGARDCDGYTF. In DNA form, the CDR3 reads TGTGCCAGCAGCAAAGGGGCGAGGGATTGCGATGGCTACACCTTC.

V usage is TRBV6-4 and J usage is TRBJ1-2; D unresolved. This CDR3 spans 14 amino acids. V was pared by 4 bases and J by 4 bases, with 13 bases between. Germline V gene data show CDR1 as MRHNA and CDR2 as SNTAGT. The CDR3 DNA reads as TGTGCCAGCAGTGGTAGTCGGGCCAGCTATGGCTACACCTTC. It is translated as CASSGSRASYGYTF.

In this sample, this clone turned up a few times. This rearrangement joins TRBV7-9 to TRBJ1-6, with no clear D. The CDR3 sequence is 12 residues long. V lost 2 bases and J lost 7, with 3 bases in between. Germline loops: CDR1 SEHNR, CDR2 FQNEAQ (reference sequence). In nucleotides, the CDR3 is TGTGCCAGCAGCTTATCGAATTCACCCCTCCACTTT. It is translated as CASSLSNSPLHF.

This chain links TRBV5-1 with TRBJ1-5, with 8 nucleotides matching TRBD1. V gave up 4 bases and J gave up 3 bases; unmatched junction bases: 6. Germline CDR1 and CDR2: SGHRS and YFSETQ. This CDR3 contains 15 residues. CDR3 DNA sequence: TGCGCCAGCAGCCCTCAGGGGGCCGACAATCAGCCCCAGCATTTT. Translation gives CASSPQGADNQPQHF.

As DNA, the CDR3 is TGCAGCGTTGTAGGGACGGGAGTTAATGAAAAACTGTTTTTT. This translates into CSVVGTGVNEKLFF. The rearrangement joins TRBV29-1 to TRBJ1-4; maybe TRBD1 (5 bases). The V end lost 4 bases, the J end lost 4 bases, and 13 bases lay between the germline ends. Germline-derived CDR1 and CDR2 are SQVTM and ANQGSEA. This CDR3 is built from 14 residues.

The chain combines TRBV14 with TRBJ1-6, with 9 positions matching TRBD1. This CDR3 is built from 14 residues. The germline V gene has CDR1 SGHDN and CDR2 FVKESK. Germline trimming cut 6 bases from V and 6 bases from J; bases unmatched to any gene: 3. The CDR3, as DNA: TGTGCCAGCAGTCAACAGGGGGCTAATTCACCCCTCCACTTT. It specifies CASSQQGANSPLHF.

The gene calls are TRBV29-1 and TRBJ1-1; D is undetermined. The CDR3 covers 12 residues. Trimming took 7 bases from V and 1 from J, leaving 10 bases between them. In germline, CDR1 is SQVTM, CDR2 ANQGSEA. As DNA, the CDR3 is TGCAGCGCGAATGTGGGGAACACTGAAGCTTTCTTT. Amino acid sequence: CSANVGNTEAFF.

This clone turned up a few times. The chain recombines TRBV18 with TRBJ2-7; 12 bases line up with TRBD2. Trimming took 3 bases from V and 2 from J; bases not matched to a gene: 2. Germline CDR1 is KGHSH and CDR2 is LQKENI. The CDR3 totals 15 residues. CDR3 residues: CASSPRTSGAYEQYF. CDR3 sequence (DNA): TGTGCCAGCTCACCCAGGACTAGCGGGGCCTACGAGCAGTACTTC.

The chain employs TRBV27 and TRBJ2-3; 13 nucleotides line up with TRBD2. This CDR3 comprises 15 residues. Germline CDR1 is MNHEY and CDR2 is SMNVEV (reference sequence). The trim removed 5 bases at V and 6 bases at J, leaving 5 bases unmatched. In DNA, the CDR3 is TGTGCCAGCAGTCACGGACTAGCGGGGGTCGATACGCAGTATTTT. It encodes CASSHGLAGVDTQYF.

The CDR3 sequence: CASSVYYQPQHF. The CDR3 coding sequence is TGTGCCAGCAGCGTTTACTATCAGCCCCAGCATTTT. The gene calls are TRBV7-3 and TRBJ1-5, with unresolved D. The CDR3 is 12 amino acids. Germline V gene data show CDR1 as SGHTA and CDR2 as FQGTGA. Trimming cost V 5 bases and J 5 bases, with 7 bases left between them.

J is TRBJ2-2 and V is TRBV6-5, with D maybe TRBD1 (6 bases). CDR3 size: 13 residues. Per the germline V gene, CDR1 is MNHEY and CDR2 is SVGAGI. Trimming removed 11 bases at V and 6 bases at J, with 16 bases between. CDR3 DNA: TGTGCCGCGTGTTCCAGGGGATCCGGGGAGCTGTTTTTT. Its translation is CAACSRGSGELFF.

The chain is built from TRBV28 and TRBJ1-1; D call uncertain. CDR1 MDHEN and CDR2 SYDVKM come from the germline V gene. This CDR3 has 11 amino acids. V dropped 4 bases and J dropped 7 bases, with 7 bases sitting between them. CDR3 region: CASSWEHEAFF. CDR3 sequence (DNA): TGTGCCAGCAGTTGGGAGCATGAAGCTTTCTTT.

This chain joins TRBV4-3 and TRBJ1-1; D uncertain. Germline assignment: CDR1 LGHNA and CDR2 YSLEER. The CDR3 runs 14 residues. Deletions cut 0 bases from V and 6 bases from J, with 11 bases between. The CDR3 DNA follows: TGCGCCAGCAGCCAAGACATGGGTAGGTCTGAAGCTTTCTTT. Its translation is CASSQDMGRSEAFF.

The rearrangement uses TRBV7-6 and TRBJ1-1, with unresolved D. The CDR3 has 14 amino acids. The germline CDR1 and CDR2 sequences are SGHVS and FNYEAQ. Trimming removed 2 bases from V and 2 bases from J, with 9 bases in between. The CDR3 DNA sequence: TGTGCCAGCAGCTTAATATGGGGAAACACTGAAGCTTTCTTT. Translation: CASSLIWGNTEAFF. The complete variable domain, with remaining parts taken from reference TRBV7-6 and TRBJ1-1, reads GAGVSQSPRYKVTKRGQDVALRCDPISGHVSLYWYRQALGQGPEFLTYFNYEAQQDKSGLPNDRFSAERPEGSISTLTIQRTEQRDSAMYRCASSLIWGNTEAFFGQGTRLTVV.

CDR3 in amino acids: CASRFDRATYNEQFF. The CDR3, as DNA: TGTGCCAGCAGGTTCGACAGGGCCACCTACAATGAGCAGTTCTTC. The chain is built from TRBV5-6 and TRBJ2-1; the match to TRBD1 covers 7 bases. This CDR3 is built from 15 residues. The germline V gene encodes CDR1 SGHDT and CDR2 YYEEEE. The ends lost 5 bases at V and 2 bases at J; junction bases unmatched: 7.

The rearrangement joins TRBV2 to TRBJ1-3, with 9 bases matching TRBD1. The ends lost 6 bases at V and 3 bases at J; junction bases unmatched: 9. Germline V CDR1 and CDR2: SNHLY, FYNNEI. The CDR3 loop spans 16 amino acids. In DNA, the CDR3 is TGTGCCAGCAGACCCGTGGGACAGGGCCTTGGAAACACCATATATTTT. The encoded protein is CASRPVGQGLGNTIYF.

The J gene is TRBJ2-7, the V gene TRBV5-1, with D perhaps assigned TRBD1 or TRBD2 (6 bases each). The germline gives CDR1 SGHRS, CDR2 YFSETQ. Trimming removed 0 bases at V and 7 bases at J, with 14 bases between. The CDR3 spans 14 residues. The CDR3 DNA follows: TGCGCCAGCAGCTTGGGAGGGGGGTCGAGGGAGCAGTACTTC. Its translation is CASSLGGGSREQYF. Full variable domain (outside the CDR3, taken from reference TRBV5-1 and TRBJ2-7): KAGVTQTPRYLIKTRGQQVTLSCSPISGHRSVSWYQQTPGQGLQFLFEYFSETQRNKGNFPGRFSGRQFSNSRSEMNVSTLELGDSALYLCASSLGGGSREQYFGPGTRLTVT.

This clone was seen only a few times. The J gene is TRBJ2-5, the V gene TRBV6-5; TRBD2 aligns across 8 bases. V lost 2 bases to trimming and J lost 7 bases; unmatched junction nucleotides: 12. The CDR3 consists of 16 residues. Germline V lookup: CDR1 MNHEY, CDR2 SVGAGI. The CDR3 region has the DNA TGTGCCAGCAGTTACGCAACCGGGGGGGCCAGGGCGACCCAGTACTTC. This codes for CASSYATGGARATQYF.